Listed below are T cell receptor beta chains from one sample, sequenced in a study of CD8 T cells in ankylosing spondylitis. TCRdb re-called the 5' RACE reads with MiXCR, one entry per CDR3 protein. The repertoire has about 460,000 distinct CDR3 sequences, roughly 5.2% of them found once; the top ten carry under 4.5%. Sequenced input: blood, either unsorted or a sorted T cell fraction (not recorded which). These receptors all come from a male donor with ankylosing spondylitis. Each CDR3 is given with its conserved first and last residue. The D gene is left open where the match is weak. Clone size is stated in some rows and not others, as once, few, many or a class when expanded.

cdr3_nt: TGCGCCAGCAGCCAGCTCCTCAAACGGACAGGGACCGAGCAGTACTTC
cdr3_aa: CASSQLLKRTGTEQYF
d_call: TRBD1
j_call: TRBJ2-7
v_call: TRBV5-1
clone_size: many

cdr3_nt: TGTGCCAGTTTCGACGCAATATACAATGAGCAGTTCTTC
cdr3_aa: CASFDAIYNEQFF
d_call: .
j_call: TRBJ2-1
v_call: TRBV12-3/TRBV12-4
clone_size: many

cdr3_nt: TGCAGTGCTCGGAGGTCAGGGGCCCGCAATCAGCCCCAGCATTTT
cdr3_aa: CSARRSGARNQPQHF
d_call: .
j_call: TRBJ1-5
v_call: TRBV20-1
clone_size: many

cdr3_nt: TGTGCCAGCAGCGGATCGCTAAGCTCCTACGAGCAGTACTTC
cdr3_aa: CASSGSLSSYEQYF
d_call: .
j_call: TRBJ2-7
v_call: TRBV25-1
clone_size: many

cdr3_nt: TGCAGTGCGGAGCGGACTAGCGGGAGGACAGATACGCAGTATTTT
cdr3_aa: CSAERTSGRTDTQYF
d_call: TRBD2
j_call: TRBJ2-3
v_call: TRBV20-1
clone_size: many

cdr3_nt: TGCGCCAGCAGTGATCGCGAGTGGATAGAAGTAGAGACCCAGTACTTC
cdr3_aa: CASSDREWIEVETQYF
d_call: .
j_call: TRBJ2-5
v_call: TRBV10-2
clone_size: many

cdr3_nt: TGCGCCAGCAGCTTGGATCGGAATGAGCAGTTCTTC
cdr3_aa: CASSLDRNEQFF
d_call: .
j_call: TRBJ2-1
v_call: TRBV5-1
clone_size: many

cdr3_nt: TGTGCCAGCAGTTTGGGTAGCGGGAGATCAGATACGCAGTATTTT
cdr3_aa: CASSLGSGRSDTQYF
d_call: TRBD2
j_call: TRBJ2-3
v_call: TRBV12-3/TRBV12-4
clone_size: many

cdr3_nt: TGTGCCACCAGTGCCCCTAGCGGGAGTGGGAATGAGCAGTTCTTC
cdr3_aa: CATSAPSGSGNEQFF
d_call: TRBD2
j_call: TRBJ2-1
v_call: TRBV24-1
clone_size: many

cdr3_nt: TGTGCCAGCAGTTTTACCAGACTAGCGGGATCAGATACGCAGTATTTT
cdr3_aa: CASSFTRLAGSDTQYF
d_call: TRBD2
j_call: TRBJ2-3
v_call: TRBV27
clone_size: many

cdr3_nt: TGCGCCAGCAGCACGGGGACAGGGGGCAACTATGGCTACACCTTC
cdr3_aa: CASSTGTGGNYGYTF
d_call: TRBD1
j_call: TRBJ1-2
v_call: TRBV5-1
clone_size: many

cdr3_nt: TGTGCCAGCAGCTTTAGGACCGATTACGAGCAGTACTTC
cdr3_aa: CASSFRTDYEQYF
d_call: .
j_call: TRBJ2-7
v_call: TRBV7-2
clone_size: many

cdr3_nt: TGCGCCAGCAGCCAAGATGTGGGGGCCAAAAACATTCAGTACTTC
cdr3_aa: CASSQDVGAKNIQYF
d_call: .
j_call: TRBJ2-4
v_call: TRBV4-3
clone_size: many

cdr3_nt: TGTGCCAGCAGCCCACCCACCCCGGGGACAGGGATACACGAGCAGTACTTC
cdr3_aa: CASSPPTPGTGIHEQYF
d_call: TRBD1
j_call: TRBJ2-7
v_call: TRBV7-9
clone_size: many

cdr3_nt: TGCGCCAGCAGCGTGACTAGCGGGATCCACGAGCAGTACTTC
cdr3_aa: CASSVTSGIHEQYF
d_call: TRBD2
j_call: TRBJ2-7
v_call: TRBV5-1
clone_size: few

cdr3_nt: TGTGCCAGCAGTTACTCGGAGGCGGGATACAACTATGGCTACACCTTC
cdr3_aa: CASSYSEAGYNYGYTF
d_call: .
j_call: TRBJ1-2
v_call: TRBV6-5
clone_size: many

cdr3_nt: TGTGCCAGCAGCTTATATGGGACCGGCTACACCTTC
cdr3_aa: CASSLYGTGYTF
d_call: .
j_call: TRBJ1-2
v_call: TRBV7-2
clone_size: many

cdr3_nt: TGCAGCGTCCCCGGACAGGGCGGGGCTTTCTTT
cdr3_aa: CSVPGQGGAFF
d_call: TRBD1
j_call: TRBJ1-1
v_call: TRBV29-1
clone_size: many

cdr3_nt: TGCAGTGCTCCCCGGCCCGGCACAGATACGCAGTATTTT
cdr3_aa: CSAPRPGTDTQYF
d_call: .
j_call: TRBJ2-3
v_call: TRBV20-1
clone_size: many

cdr3_nt: TGCGCCAGCAGCGTCAGCGGGGGGGAGGGCTACACCTTC
cdr3_aa: CASSVSGGEGYTF
d_call: .
j_call: TRBJ1-2
v_call: TRBV4-3
clone_size: many

cdr3_nt: TGCGCCAGCAGCTTGCCGGATGGTGGGGGGGCCTCGAATGAGCAGTTCTTC
cdr3_aa: CASSLPDGGGASNEQFF
d_call: .
j_call: TRBJ2-1
v_call: TRBV5-1
clone_size: many

cdr3_nt: TGCAGTGTAAGGGGGGTAGCGCCGACAAACACAGATACGCAGTATTTT
cdr3_aa: CSVRGVAPTNTDTQYF
d_call: .
j_call: TRBJ2-3
v_call: TRBV20-1
clone_size: many

cdr3_nt: TGTGCCAGCAGTTACTCGGGCCCCTCAGCCGGGGAGCTGTTTTTT
cdr3_aa: CASSYSGPSAGELFF
d_call: .
j_call: TRBJ2-2
v_call: TRBV6-5
clone_size: many

cdr3_nt: TGCGCCAGCAGCTTGGTAAGGGGCGAAGCTTTCTTT
cdr3_aa: CASSLVRGEAFF
d_call: .
j_call: TRBJ1-1
v_call: TRBV5-1
clone_size: many

cdr3_nt: TGTGCCAGCCGAGCGCTACATTTCTCTGGAAACACCATATATTTT
cdr3_aa: CASRALHFSGNTIYF
d_call: .
j_call: TRBJ1-3
v_call: TRBV6-1
clone_size: .

cdr3_nt: TGCGCCAGCAGAGGGACTAGCGGGGGCTACGAGCAGTACTTC
cdr3_aa: CASRGTSGGYEQYF
d_call: TRBD2
j_call: TRBJ2-7
v_call: TRBV5-1
clone_size: many

cdr3_nt: TGTGCCAGCAGCCAAGAGCCAGGCGCGGGGGCCAACGTCCTGACTTTC
cdr3_aa: CASSQEPGAGANVLTF
d_call: .
j_call: TRBJ2-6
v_call: TRBV4-2
clone_size: .

cdr3_nt: TGTGCCAGCAGCGCCGGACAGGGAGTACGCCACACCTTC
cdr3_aa: CASSAGQGVRHTF
d_call: TRBD1
j_call: TRBJ1-2
v_call: TRBV7-3
clone_size: many

cdr3_nt: TGTGCCAGCAGTTTAGGGTCCGGTCACAGGATGAGAATCACAGATACGCAGTATTTT
cdr3_aa: CASSLGSGHRMRITDTQYF
d_call: .
j_call: TRBJ2-3
v_call: TRBV12-3/TRBV12-4
clone_size: many

cdr3_nt: TGTGCCAGCAGCCCAGGACAGACTGGTCGCGACGAGCAGTACTTC
cdr3_aa: CASSPGQTGRDEQYF
d_call: .
j_call: TRBJ2-7
v_call: TRBV7-9
clone_size: many

cdr3_nt: TGTGCCAGCAGTGAAGTACCGCCCGAGCAGTACTTC
cdr3_aa: CASSEVPPEQYF
d_call: .
j_call: TRBJ2-7
v_call: TRBV2
clone_size: .